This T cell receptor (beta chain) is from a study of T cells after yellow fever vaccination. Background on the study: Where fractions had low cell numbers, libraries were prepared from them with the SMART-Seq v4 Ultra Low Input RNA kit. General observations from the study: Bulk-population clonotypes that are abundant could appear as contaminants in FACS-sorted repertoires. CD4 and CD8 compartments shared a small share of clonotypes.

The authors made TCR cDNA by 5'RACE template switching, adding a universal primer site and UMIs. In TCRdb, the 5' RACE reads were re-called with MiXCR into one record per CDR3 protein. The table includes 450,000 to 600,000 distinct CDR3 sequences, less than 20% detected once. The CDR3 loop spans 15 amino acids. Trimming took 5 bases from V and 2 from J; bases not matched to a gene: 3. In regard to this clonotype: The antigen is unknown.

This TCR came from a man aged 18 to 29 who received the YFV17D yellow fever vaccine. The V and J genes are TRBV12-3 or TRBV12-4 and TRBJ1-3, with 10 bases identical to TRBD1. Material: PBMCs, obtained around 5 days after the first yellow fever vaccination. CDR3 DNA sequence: TGTGCCAGCAGTCCGGACAGGGGGGCTGGAAACACCATATATTTT. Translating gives CASSPDRGAGNTIYF.